The sequence of this T cell receptor beta chain was determined in a study of T cells in Graves' hyperthyroidism and ophthalmopathy. Using RNA transcripts as the source, TCR beta CDR3 regions were amplified. The HTBI primer set was used in a first-round RT-PCR of the TCR CDR3. Each CDR3 protein gets one entry after TCRdb re-called the multiplex PCR reads with MiXCR. The sample carries 500,000 to 550,000 distinct CDR3 sequences, around 20% recorded once. Per germline, CDR1 GTSNPN and CDR2 SVGIG (reference sequence). The CDR3 totals 12 residues. The ends were cut back, 5 bases at V and 0 bases at J, with 7 bases in the middle. Study-level findings and limits: The majority of expanded thyroid clonotypes above 0.001 also appeared in blood. A median approximately 6.8 months before onset, the model predicted ophthalmopathy. A model built on 13 V-J features separated ophthalmopathy from stable hyperthyroidism.

Each person with ophthalmopathy scored at least 3 on the Clinical Activity Score, reached NOSPECS grade 4 or higher, and had been ill under 3 months. This clonotype was seen repeatedly, ten times or more. The antigen is undetermined. The source of this sequence is a man aged 40-50 years with Graves' ophthalmopathy. V gene TRBV30 combines with J gene TRBJ1-2; a possible D gene is TRBD1 (5 bases). Sequenced: blood. The DNA for the CDR3 is TGTGCCTGGCGGGGACCTAACTATGGCTACACCTTC. This codes for CAWRGPNYGYTF.